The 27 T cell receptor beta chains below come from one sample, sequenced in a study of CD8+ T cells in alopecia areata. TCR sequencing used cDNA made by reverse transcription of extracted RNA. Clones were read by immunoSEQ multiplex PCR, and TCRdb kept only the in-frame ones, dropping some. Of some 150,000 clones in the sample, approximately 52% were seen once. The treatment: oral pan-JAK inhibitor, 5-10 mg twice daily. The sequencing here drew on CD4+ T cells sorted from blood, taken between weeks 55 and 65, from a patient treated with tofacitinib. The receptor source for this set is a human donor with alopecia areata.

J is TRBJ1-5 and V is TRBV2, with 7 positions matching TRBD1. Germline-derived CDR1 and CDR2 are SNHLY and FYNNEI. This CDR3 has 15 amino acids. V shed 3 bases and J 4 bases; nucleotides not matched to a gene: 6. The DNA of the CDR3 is TGTGCCAGCAGTGATCTGGGGACAGAAAATCAGCCCCAGCATTTT. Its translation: CASSDLGTENQPQHF. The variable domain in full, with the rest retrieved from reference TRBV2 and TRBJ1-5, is EPEVTQTPSHQVTQMGQEVILRCVPISNHLYFYWYRQILGQKVEFLVSFYNNEISEKSEIFDDQFSVERPDGSNFTLKIRSTKLEDSAMYFCASSDLGTENQPQHFGDGTRLSIL.

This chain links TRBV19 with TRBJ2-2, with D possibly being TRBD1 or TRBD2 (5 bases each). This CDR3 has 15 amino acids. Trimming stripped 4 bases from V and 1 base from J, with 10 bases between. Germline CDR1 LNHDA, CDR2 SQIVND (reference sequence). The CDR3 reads CASSRGTVNTGELFF. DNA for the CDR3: TGTGCCAGTAGTAGAGGGACCGTGAACACCGGGGAGCTGTTTTTT.

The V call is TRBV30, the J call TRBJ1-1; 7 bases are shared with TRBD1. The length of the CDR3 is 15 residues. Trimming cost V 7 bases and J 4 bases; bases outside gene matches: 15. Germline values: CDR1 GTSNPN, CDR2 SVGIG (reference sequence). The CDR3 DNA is TGTGCCTCGCGGGGGAGGGGGCGCTTGGCCACTGAAGCTTTCTTT. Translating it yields CASRGRGRLATEAFF.

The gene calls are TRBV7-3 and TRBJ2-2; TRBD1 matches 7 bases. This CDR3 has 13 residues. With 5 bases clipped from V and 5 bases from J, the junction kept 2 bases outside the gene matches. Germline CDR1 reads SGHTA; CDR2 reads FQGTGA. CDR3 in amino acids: CASSGDSTGELFF. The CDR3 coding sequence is TGTGCCAGCAGCGGGGACAGTACCGGGGAGCTGTTTTTT.

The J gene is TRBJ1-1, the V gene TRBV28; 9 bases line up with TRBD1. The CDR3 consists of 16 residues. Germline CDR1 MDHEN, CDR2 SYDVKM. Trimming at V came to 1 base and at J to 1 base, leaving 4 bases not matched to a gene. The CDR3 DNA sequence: TGTGCCAGCAGTTTATTGGGACAGGGACAGAACACTGAAGCTTTCTTT. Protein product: CASSLLGQGQNTEAFF.

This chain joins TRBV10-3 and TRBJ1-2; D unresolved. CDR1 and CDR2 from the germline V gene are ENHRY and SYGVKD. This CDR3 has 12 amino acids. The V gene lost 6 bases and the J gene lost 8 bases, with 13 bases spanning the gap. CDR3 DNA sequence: TGTGCCATCAGCGATCCAACGGGGGGCTACACCTTC. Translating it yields CAISDPTGGYTF.

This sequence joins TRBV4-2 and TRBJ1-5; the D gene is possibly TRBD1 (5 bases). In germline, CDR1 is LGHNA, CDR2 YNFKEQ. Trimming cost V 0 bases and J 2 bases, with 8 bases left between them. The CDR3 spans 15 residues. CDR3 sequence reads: CASSQDMGGNQPQHF. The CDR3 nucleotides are TGTGCCAGCAGCCAAGATATGGGGGGCAATCAGCCCCAGCATTTT.

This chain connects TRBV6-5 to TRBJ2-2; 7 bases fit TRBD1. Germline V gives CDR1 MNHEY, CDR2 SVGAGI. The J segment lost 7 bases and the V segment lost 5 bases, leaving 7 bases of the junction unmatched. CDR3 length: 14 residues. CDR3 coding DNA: TGTGCCAGCAGTGAACAGGGGCCGGACGGGGAGCTGTTTTTT. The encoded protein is CASSEQGPDGELFF.

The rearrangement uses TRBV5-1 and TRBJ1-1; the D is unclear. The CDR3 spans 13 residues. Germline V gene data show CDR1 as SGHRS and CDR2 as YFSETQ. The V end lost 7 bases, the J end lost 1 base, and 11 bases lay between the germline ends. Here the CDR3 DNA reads TGCGCCAGCGCCATCACAGAGAACACTGAAGCTTTCTTT. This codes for CASAITENTEAFF.

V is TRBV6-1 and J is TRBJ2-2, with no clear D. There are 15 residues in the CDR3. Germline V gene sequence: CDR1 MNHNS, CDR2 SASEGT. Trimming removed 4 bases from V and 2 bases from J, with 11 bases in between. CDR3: CASSAWARNTGELFF. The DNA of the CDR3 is TGTGCCAGCAGTGCGTGGGCTAGAAACACCGGGGAGCTGTTTTTT.

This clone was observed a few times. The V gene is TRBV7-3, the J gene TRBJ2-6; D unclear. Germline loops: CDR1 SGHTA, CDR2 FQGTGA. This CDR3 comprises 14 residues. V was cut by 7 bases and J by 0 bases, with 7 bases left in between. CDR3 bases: TGTGCCAGCACCCTATTCTCTGGGGCCAACGTCCTGACTTTC. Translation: CASTLFSGANVLTF.

The CDR3 DNA reads TGTGCCTGGAATGGACAGCTGAACACTGAAGCTTTCTTT. Amino acids: CAWNGQLNTEAFF. The V and J genes are TRBV30 and TRBJ1-1; TRBD1 might be the D (6 bases). Trimming stripped 4 bases from V and 0 bases from J, with 9 bases between. The CDR3 length is 13 residues. CDR1 and CDR2 (germline): GTSNPN, SVGIG (reference sequence).

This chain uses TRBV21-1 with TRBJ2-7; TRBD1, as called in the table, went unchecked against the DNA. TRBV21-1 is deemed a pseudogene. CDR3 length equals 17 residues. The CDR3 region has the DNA TGTGCCAGCAGCAAAGGCCGGGACAGCAAAACTCACTACGAGCAGTACTTC. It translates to CASSKGRDSKTHYEQYF.

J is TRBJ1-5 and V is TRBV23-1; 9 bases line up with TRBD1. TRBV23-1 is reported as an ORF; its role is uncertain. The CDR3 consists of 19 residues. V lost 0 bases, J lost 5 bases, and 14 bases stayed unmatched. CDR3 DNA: TGCGCCAGCAGTCAATCGAGGGGACAGGGAAGGGGTTTGGATCAGCCCCAGCATTTT. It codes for CASSQSRGQGRGLDQPQHF.

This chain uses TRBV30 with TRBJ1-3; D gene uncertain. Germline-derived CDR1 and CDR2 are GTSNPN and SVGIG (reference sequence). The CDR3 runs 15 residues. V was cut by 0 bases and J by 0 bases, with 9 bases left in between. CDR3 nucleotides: TGTGCCTGGAGTGTACTCCCTAACTCTGGAAACACCATATATTTT. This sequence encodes CAWSVLPNSGNTIYF.

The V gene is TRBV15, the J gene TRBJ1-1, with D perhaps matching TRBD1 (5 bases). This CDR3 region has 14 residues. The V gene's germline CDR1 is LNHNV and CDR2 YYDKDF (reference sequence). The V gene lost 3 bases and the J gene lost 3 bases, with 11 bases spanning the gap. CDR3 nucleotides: TGTGCCACCAGCAGTCCCCTCAGGGACACTGAAGCTTTCTTT. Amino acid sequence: CATSSPLRDTEAFF.

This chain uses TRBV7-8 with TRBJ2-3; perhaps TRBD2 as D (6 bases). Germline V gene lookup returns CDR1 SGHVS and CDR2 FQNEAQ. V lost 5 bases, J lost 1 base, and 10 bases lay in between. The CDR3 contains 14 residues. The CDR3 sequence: CASSGRGGTDTQYF. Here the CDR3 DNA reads TGTGCCAGCAGCGGCCGCGGGGGCACAGATACGCAGTATTTT.

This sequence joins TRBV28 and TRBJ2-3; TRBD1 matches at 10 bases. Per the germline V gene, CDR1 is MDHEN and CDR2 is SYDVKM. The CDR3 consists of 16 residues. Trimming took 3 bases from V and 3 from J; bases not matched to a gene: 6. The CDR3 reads CASSFPWDRGTDTQYF. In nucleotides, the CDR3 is TGTGCCAGCAGTTTTCCCTGGGACAGGGGTACAGATACGCAGTATTTT.

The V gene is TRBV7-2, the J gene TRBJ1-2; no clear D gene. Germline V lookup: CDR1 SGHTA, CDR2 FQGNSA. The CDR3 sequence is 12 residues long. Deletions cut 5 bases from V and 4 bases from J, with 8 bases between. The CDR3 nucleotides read TGTGCCAGCAGCCTAGACGCCTATGGCTACACCTTC. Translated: CASSLDAYGYTF.

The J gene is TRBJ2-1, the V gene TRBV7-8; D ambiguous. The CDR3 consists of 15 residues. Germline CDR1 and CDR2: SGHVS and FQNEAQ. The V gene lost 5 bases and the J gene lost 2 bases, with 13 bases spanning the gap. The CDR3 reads CASSPLVSAYNEQFF. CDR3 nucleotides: TGTGCCAGCAGCCCGTTGGTAAGCGCCTACAATGAGCAGTTCTTC.

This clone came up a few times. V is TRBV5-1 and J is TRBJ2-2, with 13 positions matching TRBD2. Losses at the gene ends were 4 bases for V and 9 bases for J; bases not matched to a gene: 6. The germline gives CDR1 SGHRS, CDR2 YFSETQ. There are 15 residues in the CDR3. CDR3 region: CASSVTSGGPRELFF. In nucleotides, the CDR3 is TGCGCCAGCAGCGTGACTAGCGGGGGGCCTCGGGAGCTGTTTTTT.

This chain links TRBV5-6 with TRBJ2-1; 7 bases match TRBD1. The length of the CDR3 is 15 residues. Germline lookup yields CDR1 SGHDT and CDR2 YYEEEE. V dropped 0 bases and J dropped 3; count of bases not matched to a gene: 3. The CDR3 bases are TGTGCCAGCAGCTTGGCCTGGGACAGCTACAATGAGCAGTTCTTC. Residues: CASSLAWDSYNEQFF.

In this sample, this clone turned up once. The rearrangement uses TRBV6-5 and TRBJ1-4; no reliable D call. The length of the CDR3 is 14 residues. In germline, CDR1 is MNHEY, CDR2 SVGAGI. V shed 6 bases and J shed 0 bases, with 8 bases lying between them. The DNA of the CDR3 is TGTGCCAGCAGACACCCTGCAACTAATGAAAAACTGTTTTTT. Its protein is CASRHPATNEKLFF.

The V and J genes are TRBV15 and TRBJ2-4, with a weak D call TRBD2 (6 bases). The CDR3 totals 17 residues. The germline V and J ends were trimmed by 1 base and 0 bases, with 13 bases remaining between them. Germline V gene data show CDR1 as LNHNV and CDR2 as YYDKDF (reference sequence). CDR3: CATSRVGSGVAKNIQYF. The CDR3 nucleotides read TGTGCCACCAGCAGAGTAGGGTCGGGGGTAGCCAAAAACATTCAGTACTTC.

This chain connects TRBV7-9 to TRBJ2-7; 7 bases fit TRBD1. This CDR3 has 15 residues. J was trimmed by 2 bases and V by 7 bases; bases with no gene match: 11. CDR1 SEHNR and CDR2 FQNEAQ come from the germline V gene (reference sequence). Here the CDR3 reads CASTVGLGQTYEQYF. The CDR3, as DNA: TGTGCCAGCACCGTAGGGTTGGGACAGACCTACGAGCAGTACTTC.

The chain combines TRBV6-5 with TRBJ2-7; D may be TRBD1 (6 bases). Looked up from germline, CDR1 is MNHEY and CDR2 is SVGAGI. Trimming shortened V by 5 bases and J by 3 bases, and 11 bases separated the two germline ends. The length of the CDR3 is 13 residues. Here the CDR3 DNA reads TGTGCCAGCAGTAGGGACACAAGCTACGAGCAGTACTTC. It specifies CASSRDTSYEQYF.

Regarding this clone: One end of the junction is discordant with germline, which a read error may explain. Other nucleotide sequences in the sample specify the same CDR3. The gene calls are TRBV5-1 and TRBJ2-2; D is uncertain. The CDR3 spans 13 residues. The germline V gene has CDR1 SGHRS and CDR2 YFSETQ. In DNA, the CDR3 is TGCGCCAGCAACTTGGGAAACACCGGGGAGCTGTTTTTT. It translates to CASNLGNTGELFF.